This T cell receptor (beta chain) was retrieved from a study of blood T cell repertoires in COVID-19. Study-level information: Italy, Spain and the United States were the sources of the convalescent and acute COVID-19 samples. T cells, B-cell-depleted T cells, or PBMCs provided the cDNA or gDNA that served as material.

The V end lost 1 base, the J end lost 7 bases, and 7 bases lay between the germline ends. CDR1 SGHTA and CDR2 FQGTGA come from the germline V gene. The CDR3 runs to 13 residues. Authors' data handling: Researchers report that nucleated cell counts were estimated from reference gene primer amplification. Only in-frame clones appear in the TCRdb table, and some are missing; sequencing was by immunoSEQ multiplex PCR. From that table come the V and J calls and clone size; the DNA was used to work out D and trimming. Here the sample spans about 670,000 clones, 90% being singletons. V is TRBV7-3 and J is TRBJ1-4; D gene unclear. The specimen was peripheral blood. The sequence was collected from a woman between 18 and 29 years old with acute or convalescent COVID-19. Here the CDR3 reads CASSLNSGEKLFF. In DNA form, the CDR3 reads TGTGCCAGCAGCTTAAATAGCGGTGAAAAACTGTTTTTT.